This paragraph covers one T cell receptor (beta chain) sequence. What it binds is not known. CD4+ T cells that had been cultured provided DNA sequenced with the Oncomine TCR Beta short-read assay. TCRdb re-analysed the PCR reads in MiXCR, keeping a single row per CDR3 protein. The sample yields about 18,000 distinct CDR3 sequences, roughly two fifths seen once. The germline V and J ends were trimmed by 5 bases and 4 bases, with 14 bases remaining between them. Per the germline V gene, CDR1 is LNHDA and CDR2 is SQIVND (reference sequence). The CDR3 length is 14 residues. Indicated treatment: roughly ten-day PBMC culture with coronavirus spike peptide pools or control peptides (ViraFEST assay). These data belong to a study of vaccination and CD4 T cells after COVID-19.

This chain connects TRBV19 to TRBJ1-2, with D possibly TRBD1 on 5 matching bases. The sequence was collected from a human donor who had recovered from COVID-19. Sequenced material: CD4+ T cells from blood, cultured in vitro, taken after SARS-CoV-2 vaccination. The CDR3 DNA reads TGTGCCAGTAGTTTCCAGGGTCAGGTCTATGGCTACACCTTC. Its translation: CASSFQGQVYGYTF.